The next 2 T cell receptor beta chains were all read from a single sample in a study of tumor and adjacent non-tumor tissue in lung cancer. TCRbeta libraries were built with three rounds of nested PCR, modified from ARM-PCR. MiXCR, run by TCRdb on the multiplex PCR reads, gives a single entry per CDR3 protein. The data show 65,000 to 80,000 distinct CDR3 sequences, with 55% to 85% seen just once and 28% held by the top ten. No cell sorting was done before RNA was extracted from the tissue. Sequenced sample: lung tumor tissue. All receptors come from a man aged 60 to 75 with non-small cell lung cancer.

For this clonotype: Without the conserved terminal phenylalanine or tryptophan, this CDR3 likely stems from a read error. The gene calls are TRBV10-2 and TRBJ2-7; D is perhaps TRBD2 (6 bases). The CDR3 sequence is 14 residues long. Per germline, CDR1 WSHSY and CDR2 SAAADI. The DNA for the CDR3 is TGCGCCAGCACTGACGGAGGGAACCCCTACGAACAGTACTTA. Amino acid sequence: CASTDGGNPYEQYL.

This clonotype was recorded only once. The chain links TRBV6-6 to TRBJ2-2, with 16 bases that match TRBD2. The V gene end was trimmed by 2 bases and the J gene end by 5 bases; junction bases not matched to a gene: 14. This CDR3 spans 21 amino acids. Germline V CDR1 and CDR2: MNHNY, SVGAGI (reference sequence). The CDR3 region is CASSYLYGTSGRARETGELFF. CDR3 bases: TGTGCCAGCAGTTACCTGTACGGGACTAGCGGGAGGGCCAGGGAAACCGGGGAGCTGTTTTTT.